These 13 T cell receptor beta chains were all obtained from the same sample, sequenced in a study of CD8+ T cells in alopecia areata. Following RNA extraction, reverse transcription yielded cDNA that acted as the sequencing template. This table comes from immunoSEQ multiplex PCR, and its TCRdb copy is limited to in-frame clones, with some not included. The table records about 42,000 clones, roughly 92% of them present only once. The treatment was: oral pan-JAK inhibitor, 5-10 mg twice daily. This specimen was CD8+ T cells sorted from blood, taken at week 24, from a patient treated with tofacitinib. These receptors were obtained from a human donor with alopecia areata.

This rearrangement joins TRBV29-1 to TRBJ2-7; D ambiguous. V gave up 6 bases and J gave up 0 bases, with 12 bases separating them. Germline assignment: CDR1 SQVTM and CDR2 ANQGSEA. The CDR3 runs 13 residues. The CDR3 here is CSVGLSVSYEQYF. CDR3 bases: TGCAGCGTCGGATTGAGCGTCTCCTACGAGCAGTACTTC.

The CDR3 bases are TGTGCCAGCAGTCAGACAGGGGCGGGCGGGGAGCTGTTTTTT. Amino acids: CASSQTGAGGELFF. The V call is TRBV6-6, the J call TRBJ2-2; 8 nucleotides agree with TRBD1. Looked up from germline, CDR1 is MNHNY and CDR2 is SVGAGI (reference sequence). V trimming: 5 bases; J trimming: 7 bases; junction bases outside the gene matches: 6. There are 14 residues in the CDR3.

The chain couples TRBV28 to TRBJ2-7; D gene ambiguous. This CDR3 contains 13 residues. Germline V gives CDR1 MDHEN, CDR2 SYDVKM. V was shortened by 1 base and J by 3 bases, with 7 bases between the two germline ends. The CDR3 nucleotides are TGTGCCAGCAGTTTATCCAGCTACTACGAGCAGTACTTC. Its translation: CASSLSSYYEQYF. The full variable domain, its missing parts supplied by reference TRBV28 and TRBJ2-7, is DVKVTQSSRYLVKRTGEKVFLECVQDMDHENMFWYRQDPGLGLRLIYFSYDVKMKEKGDIPEGYSVSREKKERFSLILESASTNQTSMYLCASSLSSYYEQYFGPGTRLTVT.

The rearrangement uses TRBV15 and TRBJ2-1; D remains unclear. Per the germline V gene, CDR1 is LNHNV and CDR2 is YYDKDF (reference sequence). The CDR3 length is 13 residues. The V and J ends lost 2 bases and 10 bases respectively, with 12 bases between them. CDR3 nucleotides: TGTGCCACCAGCAGATTCGCAGGTGAGGAGCAGTTCTTC. Translating gives CATSRFAGEEQFF. Variable domain in full (rest from reference TRBV15 and TRBJ2-1): DAMVIQNPRYQVTQFGKPVTLSCSQTLNHNVMYWYQQKSSQAPKLLFHYYDKDFNNEADTPDNFQSRRPNTSFCFLDIRSPGLGDTAMYLCATSRFAGEEQFFGPGTRLTVL.

The chain employs TRBV7-9 and TRBJ1-2; the D gene is possibly TRBD1 (5 bases). Trimming removed 5 bases from V and 5 bases from J, with 12 bases in between. The CDR3 is 13 amino acids. Germline V lookup: CDR1 SEHNR, CDR2 FQNEAQ (reference sequence). CDR3 sequence (DNA): TGTGCCAGCAGCCCAGGGCCGGAATATGGCTACACCTTC. It codes for CASSPGPEYGYTF.

This chain links TRBV15 with TRBJ2-7, with 10 bases matching TRBD2. V gave up 10 bases and J gave up 5 bases; unmatched junction bases: 8. The CDR3 length is 13 residues. The germline V gene has CDR1 LNHNV and CDR2 YYDKDF (reference sequence). In DNA, the CDR3 is TGTGCCATCCGACTAGCGGGCGTCAACGAGCAGTACTTC. It is translated as CAIRLAGVNEQYF.

The chain has TRBV29-1 and TRBJ2-7; TRBD1 agrees at 8 bases. CDR1 and CDR2 (germline): SQVTM, ANQGSEA. Trimming at V came to 6 bases and at J to 2 bases, leaving 6 bases not matched to a gene. The CDR3 totals 13 residues. The CDR3 DNA reads as TGCAGCGTCAGGACAGGGTCTACCTACGAGCAGTACTTC. It yields the protein CSVRTGSTYEQYF.

This clone showed up just a few times. The rearrangement links TRBV29-1 to TRBJ2-7; D is possibly TRBD2 (5 bases). The germline CDR1 and CDR2 sequences are SQVTM and ANQGSEA. Trimming cost V 0 bases and J 9 bases, with 15 bases left between them. CDR3 length: 13 amino acids. CDR3 loop: CSVEDSIGVGQYF. The CDR3, as DNA: TGCAGCGTTGAAGATAGCATCGGGGTCGGGCAGTACTTC.

This clone was observed a single time. The chain uses TRBV27 and TRBJ2-1; 7 bases align to TRBD1. The CDR3 sequence is 17 residues long. With V trimmed by 1 base and J by 5 bases, 11 bases remained unmatched. The germline CDR1 and CDR2 sequences are MNHEY and SMNVEV (reference sequence). The CDR3 sequence: CASSLWGPTGPDNEQFF. CDR3 bases: TGTGCCAGCAGTTTATGGGGCCCGACAGGGCCGGACAATGAGCAGTTCTTC.

The DNA of the CDR3 is TGCAGCGCCGAGTGGGGCACTGAAGCTTTCTTT. Protein sequence: CSAEWGTEAFF. The rearrangement uses TRBV29-1 and TRBJ1-1, with D unresolved. Trimming removed 7 bases at V and 4 bases at J, with 10 bases between. The CDR3 has 11 amino acids. Germline V gives CDR1 SQVTM, CDR2 ANQGSEA.

The chain uses TRBV29-1 and TRBJ2-5; 8 nucleotides line up with TRBD2. V lost 5 bases and J lost 5; bases outside the gene matches: 10. The CDR3 sequence is 14 residues long. Per the germline V gene, CDR1 is SQVTM and CDR2 is ANQGSEA. The CDR3 DNA is TGCAGCGTTCTCAAGCGGGGGACCGGGGAGACCCAGTACTTC. It translates to CSVLKRGTGETQYF.

Only one count was recorded for this clone. The chain employs TRBV28 and TRBJ2-6, with D uncertain. Trimming cost V 3 bases and J 2 bases, with 11 bases left between them. The CDR3 runs 16 residues. Germline CDR1 is MDHEN and CDR2 is SYDVKM. CDR3 nucleotide sequence: TGTGCCAGCAGTTTTTCGCCCGGTACTGGGGCCAACGTCCTGACTTTC. Translated, it gives CASSFSPGTGANVLTF.

There are a few counts of this clone. This rearrangement joins TRBV4-3 to TRBJ1-1; possibly TRBD1 for D (6 bases). CDR1 is LGHNA, CDR2 YSLEER, per germline. Trimming shortened V by 0 bases and J by 4 bases, and 15 bases separated the two germline ends. The CDR3 length is 16 residues. CDR3 coding DNA: TGCGCCAGCAGCCAAGATTTAGGGGGGGACATCACTGAAGCTTTCTTT. Translation gives CASSQDLGGDITEAFF.